These T cell receptor beta chains were read from a single sample in a study of post-analysis software for immune sequencing data. TCRdb re-derived calls from the PCR reads in MiXCR, one entry per CDR3 protein. The data hold 450,000 to 700,000 distinct CDR3 sequences, with 44% observed a single time. Input material: blood. These receptors were collected from a girl under 18 with multiple sclerosis. CDR3s include the opening cysteine and the closing phenylalanine or tryptophan. Each record gives: CDR3 protein, V gene, J gene, D gene, CDR3 length. D genes are given only for firm matches.

CASSRVSPPDTQYF	TRBV6-5	TRBJ2-3	NA	14
CASQGGLYEQYF	TRBV6-1	TRBJ2-7	NA	12
CASSLGQATKNIQYF	TRBV12-3/TRBV12-4	TRBJ2-4	TRBD1	15
CASSLAGGDYNEQFF	TRBV7-3	TRBJ2-1	TRBD2	15
CASTAGTGTDEQYF	TRBV7-9	NA	TRBD1	14
CAISEGGQEETQYF	TRBV10-3	TRBJ2-5	NA	14
CASSSRRGLGNEQFF	TRBV7-8	TRBJ2-1	NA	15
CASSPDTGSGANVLTF	TRBV13	TRBJ2-6	NA	16
CASSLRGQGSSYEQYF	TRBV7-2	TRBJ2-7	TRBD1	16
CASNQAPGGTKNIQYF	TRBV5-1	TRBJ2-4	NA	16
CASSRWGGRDSYEQYF	TRBV13	TRBJ2-7	NA	16
CSVDSTGRAQETQYF	TRBV29-1	TRBJ2-5	NA	15
CASSRDSLWAEAFF	TRBV6-1	TRBJ1-1	NA	14
CASRRDSSSYGQYF	TRBV12-3/TRBV12-4	TRBJ2-7	NA	14
CASSARALRETQYF	TRBV2	TRBJ2-5	NA	14
CASSKGQGLRGYTF	TRBV12-3/TRBV12-4	TRBJ1-2	TRBD1	14
CASSNTRGTNYGYTF	TRBV5-6	TRBJ1-2	NA	15
CASSPTLGLAGEETQYF	TRBV5-1	NA	TRBD2	17
CAISEASAYNEQFF	TRBV10-3	TRBJ2-1	NA	14
CASSHTAGDYEQYF	TRBV16	NA	NA	14
CASSVADTDTQYF	TRBV6-1	TRBJ2-3	NA	13
CASNPGGDSTYEQYF	TRBV7-9	TRBJ2-7	NA	15
CASENSGLAAFF	TRBV7-9	TRBJ1-1	NA	12
CASSQDLRGYEQYF	TRBV14	TRBJ2-7	NA	14
CASSLALVGDQETQYF	TRBV11-1	TRBJ2-5	NA	16
CASTLTSSYNEQFF	TRBV12-3/TRBV12-4	TRBJ2-1	NA	14
CSARGGETQFF	TRBV20-1	TRBJ2-5	NA	11
CASSSLTSYLNEQFF	TRBV6-5	TRBJ2-1	TRBD2	15
CASSGYPELSTVDEQFF	TRBV6-4	TRBJ2-1	NA	17
CASSRRTGMSGANVLTF	TRBV27	TRBJ2-6	TRBD1	17
CAITGGGGTEAFF	TRBV10-3	TRBJ1-1	TRBD1	13
CASSISEYYGYTF	TRBV5-1	TRBJ1-2	NA	13
CASSAGTSGSSSSDEQFF	TRBV12-3/TRBV12-4	TRBJ2-1	TRBD2	18
CASSGAGGLYNEQFF	TRBV6-6	TRBJ2-1	NA	15
CSARGSSGGNEQFF	TRBV20-1	TRBJ2-1	TRBD2	14
CASSDSAGASTDTQYF	TRBV6-4	TRBJ2-3	TRBD2	16
CASSSGGPYSGYTF	TRBV7-3	TRBJ1-2	TRBD1	14
CATSPRDTRDTQYF	TRBV15	TRBJ2-3	NA	14
CSGKDSSSYNEQYF	TRBV29-1	NA	NA	14
CSVERRAGSGETQYF	TRBV29-1	TRBJ2-5	NA	15
CASSPGRGRNQPQHF	TRBV7-9	TRBJ1-5	NA	15
CASSLRQSYKQYF	TRBV27	TRBJ2-7	NA	13
CASSLIGANEQFF	TRBV12-3/TRBV12-4	TRBJ2-1	NA	13
CSATLEEETQYF	TRBV20-1	TRBJ2-5	NA	12
CASSLAGTSLIDEQFF	TRBV5-1	TRBJ2-1	TRBD2	16
CSARDLWSAGGYTF	TRBV20-1	TRBJ1-2	NA	14
CASSFLATTEAFF	TRBV12-3/TRBV12-4	TRBJ1-1	NA	13
CASSPPGSTNYGYTF	TRBV18	TRBJ1-2	NA	15